This T cell receptor beta chain emerged from a study of response to subunit inactivated influenza vaccine listed by TCRdb under 2018. Some background on the complete study: The study used deep quantitative T cell receptor repertoire profiling to track responses to a trivalent subunit inactivated influenza vaccine. Study-wide findings and limitations: The authors proposed that each seasonal influenza vaccination may bring in only a limited number of new T cells.

This clonotype was counted a few times. Its antigen remains unidentified. Base quality data are lacking; no much larger clone is found one base away. Receptor libraries were prepared by RT-PCR. The sequencer was an Illumina HiSeq 2500. The public reads were reanalyzed by TCRdb: fastp trimming at Q25, MiXCR alignment, in-frame beta chains only. Each entry is one CDR3 protein sequence, shown with its most common DNA and genes. The sample table records 650,000 to 800,000 distinct CDR3 sequences; over 11% of these occur just once. Less than 9% of the sample is held by the ten biggest clonotypes. CDR3 length: 14 amino acids, cysteine to phenylalanine. Only the CDR3 DNA is retained, 42 bases long and in frame from the first base. V gives up 5 bases and J gives up 2 bases, and the segment between their germline ends measures 15 bases. CDR1 and CDR2, per the germline V gene, are SQVTM and ANQGSEA.

Rearrangement joined TRBV29-1 to TRBJ2-5; tentative D gene TRBD1, with 6 bases matching. This clonotype was obtained from a man aged 45-65 years who received an inactivated influenza vaccine. Donor details come from another sample of the same person, matched by shared clones. This specimen consisted of PBMCs from blood, obtained around 15 days before vaccination. The CDR3 region has the sequence CSVWGTQGQETQYF. The DNA reads as follows: TGCAGCGTTTGGGGCACACAGGGACAAGAGACCCAGTACTTC.